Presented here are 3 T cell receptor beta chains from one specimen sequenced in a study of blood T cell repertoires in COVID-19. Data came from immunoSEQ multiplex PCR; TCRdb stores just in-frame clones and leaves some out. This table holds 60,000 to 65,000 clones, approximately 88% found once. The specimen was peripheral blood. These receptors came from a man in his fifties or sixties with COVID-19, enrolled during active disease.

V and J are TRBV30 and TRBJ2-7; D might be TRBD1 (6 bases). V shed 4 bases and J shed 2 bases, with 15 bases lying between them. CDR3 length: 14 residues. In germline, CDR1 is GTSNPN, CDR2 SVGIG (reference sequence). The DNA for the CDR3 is TGTGCCTGGACGGGAACAGGGTCCGCCTACGAGCAGTACTTC. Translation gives CAWTGTGSAYEQYF.

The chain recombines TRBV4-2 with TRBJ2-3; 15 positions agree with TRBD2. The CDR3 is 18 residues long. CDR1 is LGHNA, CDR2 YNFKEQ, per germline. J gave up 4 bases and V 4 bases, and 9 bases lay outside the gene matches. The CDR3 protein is CASSPRTSGRALADTQYF. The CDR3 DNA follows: TGTGCCAGCAGCCCCAGGACTAGCGGGAGGGCCTTGGCAGATACGCAGTATTTT.

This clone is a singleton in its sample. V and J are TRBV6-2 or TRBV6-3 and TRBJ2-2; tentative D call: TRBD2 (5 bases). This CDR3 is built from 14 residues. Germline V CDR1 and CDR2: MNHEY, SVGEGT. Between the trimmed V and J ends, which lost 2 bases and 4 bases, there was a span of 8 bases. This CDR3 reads CASSYRGSTGELFF. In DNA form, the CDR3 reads TGTGCCAGCAGTTACCGGGGATCCACCGGGGAGCTGTTTTTT.